This T cell receptor (beta chain) originates from a study of CD8+CD57+ T cells in acquired aplastic anemia. Profiling that covered TCR beta VDJ and CDR3 relied on genomic DNA as its template. TCRdb processed the reads anew with MiXCR; each CDR3 protein has one entry. The sample carries 260,000 or so distinct CDR3 sequences, roughly 82% recorded once. This CDR3 comprises 12 residues. The V and J ends lost 2 bases and 8 bases respectively, with 9 bases between them. The germline V gene encodes CDR1 MGHDK and CDR2 SYGVNS. The authors sequenced patients whose flow cytometry had shown CD8+CD57+ cell expansion. The table lists this clonotype with a few counts.

The V gene is TRBV25-1, the J gene TRBJ1-2; D remains ambiguous. The sample consisted of sorted CD4+, CD8+, or CD8+CD57+ T cells (not recorded which) from PBMCs. The source of this sequence is a human donor with aplastic anemia. The CDR3 DNA is TGTGCCAGCAGTGAACCAGGTTGGGGCTACACCTTC. It translates to CASSEPGWGYTF.